This paragraph reports one T cell receptor beta chain. This record comes from a study of blood T cells in healthy people across ages. The CDR3 consists of 14 residues. Germline assignment: CDR1 SGHTA and CDR2 FQGNSA. Trimming removed 2 bases from V and 3 bases from J, with 10 bases in between. It was with a sample-barcoded 5' primer and a J-beta primer mix that a second PCR of roughly 7 to 11 cycles was run. MiXCR was run by TCRdb on the 5' RACE reads, yielding one entry per CDR3 protein. This table has 600,000 to 850,000 distinct CDR3 sequences, approximately 25% appearing once. This same sample was also part of a study on T cells of mothers and their children. That report notes: Microchimeric T cell clones that persisted were not detected.

J is TRBJ1-2 and V is TRBV7-2; no firm D call. The source material was blood. The receptor comes from a boy aged 5-17 years in good health. The CDR3: CASSLTQEYYGYTF. In DNA, the CDR3 is TGTGCCAGCAGCTTAACCCAGGAATACTATGGCTACACCTTC.